Presented here are 27 T cell receptor beta chains from one specimen sequenced in a study of T cell changes during pregnancy in multiple sclerosis. The assay was immunoSEQ multiplex PCR, and TCRdb's table has in-frame clones only and misses some. The data contain approximately 73,000 clones, around 94% of them singletons. Material: CD4+ T cells from peripheral blood mononuclear cells, obtained before pregnancy. These receptors were obtained from a female donor with multiple sclerosis, enrolled in a pregnancy study.

This clone was recorded a few times. The chain is built from TRBV5-1 and TRBJ1-2; a weak D match, TRBD1 (6 bases). V was trimmed by 1 base and J by 5 bases, leaving 15 bases between them. Per the germline V gene, CDR1 is SGHRS and CDR2 is YFSETQ. The CDR3 contains 15 residues. CDR3 in DNA: TGCGCCAGCAGCTTGCCAGGGGCTGCGCCGTATGGCTACACCTTC. Its translation is CASSLPGAAPYGYTF.

This chain joins TRBV6-5 and TRBJ2-1; TRBD2 agrees at 7 bases. The CDR3 totals 15 residues. CDR1 and CDR2 from the germline V gene are MNHEY and SVGAGI. J was trimmed by 6 bases and V by 2 bases; bases with no gene match: 7. Here the CDR3 reads CASSYGGRAGNEQFF. CDR3 coding DNA: TGTGCCAGCAGTTACGGGGGGAGGGCTGGCAATGAGCAGTTCTTC.

This clone occurred once. The chain couples TRBV7-6 to TRBJ2-5; 9 bases are a match to TRBD2. V lost 1 base to trimming and J lost 2 bases; unmatched junction nucleotides: 8. Germline V lookup: CDR1 SGHVS, CDR2 FNYEAQ. This CDR3 comprises 17 residues. The CDR3 nucleotides read TGTGCCAGCAGCTTAGGGCCAGCGGGAGGCCCTCAAGAGACCCAGTACTTC. It codes for CASSLGPAGGPQETQYF. Full variable domain (outside the CDR3, taken from reference TRBV7-6 and TRBJ2-5): GAGVSQSPRYKVTKRGQDVALRCDPISGHVSLYWYRQALGQGPEFLTYFNYEAQQDKSGLPNDRFSAERPEGSISTLTIQRTEQRDSAMYRCASSLGPAGGPQETQYFGPGTRLLVL.

V is TRBV30 and J is TRBJ2-7; 12 bases line up with TRBD1. The CDR3 has 15 amino acids. V lost 1 base to trimming and J lost 4 bases; unmatched junction nucleotides: 5. Germline assignment: CDR1 GTSNPN and CDR2 SVGIG (reference sequence). The CDR3 loop is CAWSAVGQGAYEQYF. CDR3 nucleotides: TGTGCCTGGAGTGCGGTGGGACAGGGGGCTTACGAGCAGTACTTC.

The rearrangement joins TRBV5-1 to TRBJ2-2; weak D call: TRBD1 (6 bases). The CDR3 covers 14 residues. Germline loops: CDR1 SGHRS, CDR2 YFSETQ. The V end lost 3 bases, the J end lost 5 bases, and 11 bases lay between the germline ends. Here the CDR3 reads CASSSGTSTGELFF. The DNA of the CDR3 is TGCGCCAGCAGCTCCGGGACATCAACCGGGGAGCTGTTTTTT.

This chain uses TRBV9 with TRBJ2-3, with 12 positions matching TRBD2. Germline V gene lookup returns CDR1 SGDLS and CDR2 YYNGEE. Trimming cost V 6 bases and J 5 bases; bases outside gene matches: 10. The CDR3 loop spans 16 amino acids. The CDR3 is CASTSRLAGAKDTQYF. CDR3 sequence (DNA): TGTGCCAGCACTTCCAGACTAGCGGGAGCAAAAGATACGCAGTATTTT.

Here the CDR3 DNA reads TGTGCCACCAGCAGAGGAGTGAACACTGAAGCTTTCTTT. Its protein product is CATSRGVNTEAFF. The rearrangement joins TRBV15 to TRBJ1-1; D ambiguous. The germline V gene encodes CDR1 LNHNV and CDR2 YYDKDF (reference sequence). CDR3 length equals 13 residues. V dropped 1 base and J dropped 0 bases, with 3 bases sitting between them.

The V call is TRBV5-4, the J call TRBJ2-1; a weak D match, TRBD2 (6 bases). Looked up from germline, CDR1 is SGHNT and CDR2 is YYREEE (reference sequence). This CDR3 is built from 15 residues. V was clipped by 5 bases and J by 0 bases, with 12 bases between them. The CDR3 loop is CASSLDGSSYNEQFF. CDR3 DNA sequence: TGTGCCAGCAGTCTGGACGGGAGCTCCTACAATGAGCAGTTCTTC. The variable domain in full, with the rest retrieved from reference TRBV5-4 and TRBJ2-1, is ETGVTQSPTHLIKTRGQQVTLRCSSQSGHNTVSWYQQALGQGPQFIFQYYREEENGRGNFPPRFSGLQFPNYSSELNVNALELDDSALYLCASSLDGSSYNEQFFGPGTRLTVL.

The J gene is TRBJ2-7, the V gene TRBV11-2; TRBD1 matches at 10 bases. Germline V CDR1 and CDR2: SGHAT, FQNNGV. Trimming at V came to 8 bases and at J to 4 bases, leaving 5 bases not matched to a gene. The CDR3 spans 13 residues. The CDR3 DNA is TGTGCCAGCGCCCGGGACAGGGGATACGAGCAGTACTTC. Amino acid sequence: CASARDRGYEQYF.

This clone was seen more than once but under ten times. The chain uses TRBV27 and TRBJ1-1; TRBD1 is a possible D gene (5 bases). The V and J ends lost 3 bases and 5 bases respectively, with 13 bases between them. The CDR3 contains 14 residues. Germline V gene sequence: CDR1 MNHEY, CDR2 SMNVEV (reference sequence). The CDR3 DNA reads TGTGCCAGCAGTTTCTCAGGGAGGGAAACTGAAGCTTTCTTT. This codes for CASSFSGRETEAFF.

The genes are TRBV5-6 and TRBJ1-2; the D gene is possibly TRBD1 (6 bases). Germline V gene sequence: CDR1 SGHDT, CDR2 YYEEEE. The CDR3 runs to 14 residues. Trimming removed 3 bases at V and 4 bases at J, with 13 bases between. The CDR3 region is CASSSQGWGYGYTF. As DNA, the CDR3 is TGTGCCAGCAGCTCACAGGGATGGGGCTATGGCTACACCTTC.

The chain combines TRBV5-4 with TRBJ2-2; D remains ambiguous. The CDR3 spans 13 residues. CDR1 and CDR2 from the germline V gene are SGHNT and YYREEE (reference sequence). Trimming removed 8 bases at V and 2 bases at J, with 10 bases between. In nucleotides, the CDR3 is TGTGCCAGTTCCAGTCTTAACACCGGGGAGCTGTTTTTT. It is translated as CASSSLNTGELFF.

This chain links TRBV28 with TRBJ1-5; the D is unclear. Per germline, CDR1 MDHEN and CDR2 SYDVKM. Trimming took off 4 bases at V and 6 bases at J, with 34 bases between the two ends. The CDR3 spans 21 residues. This chain's CDR3 is CASSSERGEGREGTSGQPQHF. The DNA of the CDR3 is TGTGCCAGCAGTTCCGAGCGAGGAGAGGGAAGGGAAGGTACTAGCGGTCAGCCCCAGCATTTT.

The chain joins TRBV6-1 to TRBJ1-4; TRBD1 agrees at 7 bases. CDR1 MNHNS and CDR2 SASEGT come from the germline V gene. The CDR3 has 14 amino acids. With V trimmed by 3 bases and J by 7 bases, 5 bases remained unmatched. CDR3 DNA: TGTGCCAGCAGTGAGACAGGGAAGGGTGAAAAACTGTTTTTT. It is translated as CASSETGKGEKLFF.

V and J are TRBV4-1 and TRBJ2-7; 9 bases fit TRBD2. The CDR3 totals 16 residues. Germline V gene sequence: CDR1 MGHRA, CDR2 YSYEKL. Unmatched junction bases numbered 9, after V lost 2 bases and J lost 4 bases. The CDR3 bases are TGCGCCAGCAGCCAAATTAGCGGGAGATTGTTTTACGAGCAGTACTTC. Amino acid sequence: CASSQISGRLFYEQYF.

The chain employs TRBV28 and TRBJ1-5, with 7 bases lining up with TRBD1. CDR1 MDHEN and CDR2 SYDVKM come from the germline V gene. Germline trimming cut 5 bases from V and 0 bases from J; bases unmatched to any gene: 7. This CDR3 is built from 16 residues. CDR3 sequence: CASSPQTGNSNQPQHF. The CDR3, as DNA: TGTGCCAGCAGTCCCCAGACAGGGAATAGCAATCAGCCCCAGCATTTT.

J is TRBJ1-4 and V is TRBV30, with a possible D match to TRBD1 (6 bases). The CDR3 spans 15 residues. V lost 2 bases and J 7 bases, leaving 17 bases between the germline ends. Germline CDR1 and CDR2: GTSNPN and SVGIG (reference sequence). CDR3 in amino acids: CAWSLKTGRSEKLFF. The DNA of the CDR3 is TGTGCCTGGAGTCTCAAAACAGGGCGAAGTGAAAAACTGTTTTTT.

The chain carries TRBV7-9 and TRBJ1-1; a weak D match, TRBD1 (5 bases). The germline V and J ends were trimmed by 2 bases and 7 bases, with 8 bases remaining between them. CDR1 and CDR2 (germline): SEHNR, FQNEAQ (reference sequence). The CDR3 contains 12 residues. The CDR3 reads CASSLTGIEAFF. The DNA of the CDR3 is TGTGCCAGCAGCTTAACAGGTATTGAAGCTTTCTTT.

The chain uses TRBV10-3 and TRBJ2-1; the match to TRBD1 covers 7 bases. Losses at the gene ends were 2 bases for V and 3 bases for J; bases not matched to a gene: 4. Germline lookup yields CDR1 ENHRY and CDR2 SYGVKD. CDR3 length: 15 residues. The CDR3 DNA sequence: TGTGCCATCAGTGAGGAATGGACAGGCTACAATGAGCAGTTCTTC. Amino acids: CAISEEWTGYNEQFF.

This clone was observed once. The rearrangement links TRBV7-2 to TRBJ2-1; 10 bases fit TRBD2. With V trimmed by 7 bases and J by 8 bases, 11 bases remained unmatched. The germline V gene has CDR1 SGHTA and CDR2 FQGNSA. CDR3 length: 15 residues. The CDR3 sequence is CASIPEREGWDEQFF. In DNA form, the CDR3 reads TGTGCCAGCATCCCGGAGCGGGAGGGTTGGGATGAGCAGTTCTTC. The whole variable domain, remainder taken from reference TRBV7-2 and TRBJ2-1, is GAGVSQSPSNKVTEKGKDVELRCDPISGHTALYWYRQSLGQGLEFLIYFQGNSAPDKSGLPSDRFSAERTGGSVSTLTIQRTQQEDSAVYLCASIPEREGWDEQFFGPGTRLTVL.

This clone is a singleton in its sample. The rearrangement joins TRBV5-4 to TRBJ1-6; D is unresolved. Germline V CDR1 and CDR2: SGHNT, YYREEE (reference sequence). Between the trimmed V and J ends, which lost 0 bases and 4 bases, there was a span of 8 bases. The CDR3 has 15 residues. CDR3 loop: CASSLAADYNSPLHF. The DNA of the CDR3 is TGTGCCAGCAGCTTGGCCGCAGATTATAATTCACCCCTCCACTTT.

J is TRBJ2-5 and V is TRBV2; D not resolved. CDR1 and CDR2 from the germline V gene are SNHLY and FYNNEI. V lost 3 bases and J lost 5, with 7 bases in between. The CDR3 covers 12 residues. CDR3 sequence (DNA): TGTGCCAGCAGTGAGGGCCGGGAGACCCAGTACTTC. It codes for CASSEGRETQYF.

The chain has TRBV6-5 and TRBJ1-1, with a possible D match to TRBD1 (5 bases). V was clipped by 2 bases and J by 5 bases, with 12 bases between them. This CDR3 is built from 14 residues. Looked up from germline, CDR1 is MNHEY and CDR2 is SVGAGI. The CDR3: CASSYKGVGTEAFF. The CDR3 nucleotides read TGTGCCAGCAGTTACAAAGGGGTTGGGACTGAAGCTTTCTTT.

The CDR3 nucleotides read TGCGCCAGCAGCTTGTCCCCCGCAGGGGACGGCTACGAGCAGTACTTC. Encoded protein: CASSLSPAGDGYEQYF. This sequence joins TRBV5-1 and TRBJ2-7, with a tentative D call TRBD1 (6 bases). The CDR3 sequence is 16 residues long. V lost 1 base to trimming and J lost 3 bases, with 17 bases between them. From germline, CDR1 is SGHRS and CDR2 YFSETQ.

The CDR3 DNA reads TGTGCCAGCAGCCCATCAACCGACAGGGGCGACAATGAGCAGTTCTTC. Protein sequence: CASSPSTDRGDNEQFF. V gene TRBV7-2 combines with J gene TRBJ2-1, with 8 bases aligning to TRBD1. Germline CDR1 is SGHTA and CDR2 is FQGNSA. J was trimmed by 5 bases and V by 5 bases; bases with no gene match: 11. CDR3 size: 16 residues.

The V gene is TRBV6-5, the J gene TRBJ1-1; D not resolved. Per the germline V gene, CDR1 is MNHEY and CDR2 is SVGAGI. This CDR3 region has 15 residues. Trimming left V 6 bases short and J 1 base short, with 15 bases between. CDR3 in amino acids: CASRSIDGKNTEAFF. DNA of the CDR3: TGTGCCAGCAGATCAATAGACGGGAAGAACACTGAAGCTTTCTTT.

The genes are TRBV6-1 and TRBJ2-3; 12 bases line up with TRBD2. Germline CDR1 and CDR2: MNHNS and SASEGT. V lost 6 bases, J lost 10 bases, and 14 bases stayed unmatched. The CDR3 loop spans 16 amino acids. The CDR3 nucleotides read TGTGCCAGCAGCGAAACTAGCGGGGGGACCAGATATCCGCAGTATTTT. Its protein product is CASSETSGGTRYPQYF.